This TCR beta chain was documented in a study of human T cells and chemical hapten exposure. This clonotype was picked up a small number of times. TCRdb re-derived calls from the RACE reads in MiXCR, one entry per CDR3 protein. Of 250,000 or so distinct CDR3 sequences listed, about 8.1% are singletons. Specified time point: pre-sensitization, week 0. Treatment in this sample: therapeutic diphenylcyclopropenone sensitization with weekly scalp DPC. The CDR3 is 14 residues long. Germline assignment: CDR1 ENHRY and CDR2 SYGVKD. The ends were cut back, 4 bases at V and 5 bases at J, with 14 bases in the middle.

The sample was whole blood, taken in connection with sensitization to the hapten diphenylcyclopropenone (DPC). The rearrangement uses TRBV10-3 and TRBJ2-5, with D perhaps given as TRBD1 or TRBD2 (5 bases each). The source of this sequence is a woman in her thirties or forties with alopecia areata. Some clones in this sample may be carry-over from other donors' samples. The CDR3 region has the DNA TGTGCCATCAGTGGGGGGTTGAAGTCGGAGACCCAGTACTTC. It encodes CAISGGLKSETQYF.